Each of the 5 T cell receptor beta chains below was sequenced from the same sample in a study of T-cell memory formation after mild COVID-19. TCRdb re-analysed the 5' RACE reads in MiXCR, keeping a single row per CDR3 protein. The sample yields about 68,000 distinct CDR3 sequences, over 15% seen once. The specimen was PBMCs or a T cell subset sorted from them (not recorded which). These receptors were taken from an adult woman who had mild COVID-19 (a few samples of this study predate the infection). Cell type and time point are not known.

This clonotype was observed a handful of times. The chain has TRBV18 and TRBJ2-7, with 12 nucleotides matching TRBD2. Germline V gives CDR1 KGHSH, CDR2 LQKENI. CDR3 length: 16 amino acids. With 3 bases clipped from V and 3 bases from J, the junction kept 6 bases outside the gene matches. CDR3 amino acids: CASSPYGLAGNYEQYF. The DNA for the CDR3 is TGTGCCAGCTCACCCTATGGACTAGCGGGAAACTACGAGCAGTACTTC.

In this sample, this clonotype turned up a few times. The chain joins TRBV12-3 or TRBV12-4 to TRBJ2-5; D not resolved. The V end was cut by 3 bases, the J end by 5 bases, with 13 bases between. The CDR3 is 14 amino acids. In DNA form, the CDR3 reads TGTGCCAGCAGTTTTCCCCCCCGGGCGGAGACCCAGTACTTC. Residues: CASSFPPRAETQYF.

The chain joins TRBV4-1 to TRBJ2-2; 9 bases fit TRBD1. V gave up 6 bases and J gave up 5 bases; unmatched junction bases: 10. Germline V CDR1 and CDR2: MGHRA, YSYEKL. The length of the CDR3 is 16 residues. Here the CDR3 DNA reads TGCGCCAGCAGGGGTGAACAGGGGGCCCTTACCGGGGAGCTGTTTTTT. Amino acid sequence: CASRGEQGALTGELFF.

This clonotype has more than one count but fewer than ten. One end of the junction varies from germline; a read error may be responsible. The chain has TRBV11-2 and TRBJ1-3; 7 bases fit TRBD1. The CDR3 is 12 amino acids. CDR1 and CDR2 (germline): SGHAT, FQNNGV. CDR3 in DNA: TGTGCCAGCAGCGACCTCCCGGGACAGACATGCTTT. Translating gives CASSDLPGQTCF.

The rearrangement uses TRBV9 and TRBJ2-1, with a possible D match to TRBD1 (6 bases). V was trimmed by 0 bases and J by 0 bases, leaving 13 bases between them. The germline CDR1 and CDR2 sequences are SGDLS and YYNGEE. The CDR3 is 17 amino acids. The CDR3 spells CASSVGPGQISYNEQFF. Here the CDR3 DNA reads TGTGCCAGCAGCGTAGGTCCCGGACAGATCTCCTACAATGAGCAGTTCTTC.